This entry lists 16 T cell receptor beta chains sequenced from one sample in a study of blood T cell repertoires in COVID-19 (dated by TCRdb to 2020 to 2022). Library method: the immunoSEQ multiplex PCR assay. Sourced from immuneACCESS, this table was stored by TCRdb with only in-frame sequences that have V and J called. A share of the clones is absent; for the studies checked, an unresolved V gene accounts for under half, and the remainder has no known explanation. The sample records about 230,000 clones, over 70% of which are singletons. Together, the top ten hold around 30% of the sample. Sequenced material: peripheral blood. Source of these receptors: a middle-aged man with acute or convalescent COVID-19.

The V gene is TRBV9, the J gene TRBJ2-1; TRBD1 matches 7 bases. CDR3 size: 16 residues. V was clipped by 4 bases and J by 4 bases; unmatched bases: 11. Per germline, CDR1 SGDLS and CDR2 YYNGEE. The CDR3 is CASSSRPLGQYNEQFF. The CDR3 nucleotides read TGTGCCAGCAGCTCCCGCCCCCTGGGACAGTACAATGAGCAGTTCTTC.

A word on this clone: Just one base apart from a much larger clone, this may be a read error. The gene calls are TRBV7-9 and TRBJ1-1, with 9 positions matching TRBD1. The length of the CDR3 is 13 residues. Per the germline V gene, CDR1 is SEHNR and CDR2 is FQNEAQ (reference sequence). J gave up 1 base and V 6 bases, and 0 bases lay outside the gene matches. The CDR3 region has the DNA TGTGCCAGCAGACAGGGGGCGAACACTGAAGCTTTCTTT. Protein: CASRQGANTEAFF.

The CDR3 DNA follows: TGTGCCAGTAGTATTCCAGGTTTGAACACTGAAGCTTTCTTT. The encoded protein is CASSIPGLNTEAFF. The chain uses TRBV19 and TRBJ1-1; D is uncertain. With 3 bases removed from V and 0 bases from J, the gap between germline ends came to 8 bases. CDR3 length: 14 amino acids. CDR1 is LNHDA, CDR2 SQIVND, per germline (reference sequence). The full variable domain, in which reference TRBV19 and TRBJ1-1 provide the parts outside the CDR3, is DGGITQSPKYLFRKEGQNVTLSCEQNLNHDAMYWYRQDPGQGLRLIYYSQIVNDFQKGDIAEGYSVSREKKESFPLTVTSAQKNPTAFYLCASSIPGLNTEAFFGQGTRLTVV.

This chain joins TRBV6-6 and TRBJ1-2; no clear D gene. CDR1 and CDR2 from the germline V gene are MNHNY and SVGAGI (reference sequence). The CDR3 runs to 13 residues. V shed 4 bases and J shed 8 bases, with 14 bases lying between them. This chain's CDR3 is CASSSNREGGYTF. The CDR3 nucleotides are TGTGCCAGCAGTTCTAATAGGGAGGGCGGCTACACCTTC.

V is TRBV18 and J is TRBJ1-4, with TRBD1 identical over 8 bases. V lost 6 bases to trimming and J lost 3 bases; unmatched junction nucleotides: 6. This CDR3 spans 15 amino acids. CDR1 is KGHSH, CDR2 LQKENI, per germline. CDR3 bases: TGTGCCAGCTCCGGACAGGGAACGTCTAATGAAAAACTGTTTTTT. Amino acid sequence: CASSGQGTSNEKLFF.

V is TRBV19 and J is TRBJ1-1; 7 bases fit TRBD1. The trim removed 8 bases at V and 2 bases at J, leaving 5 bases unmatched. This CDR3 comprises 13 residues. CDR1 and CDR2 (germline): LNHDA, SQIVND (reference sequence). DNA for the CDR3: TGTGCCAGTGCTGACAGGGTTAACACTGAAGCTTTCTTT. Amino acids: CASADRVNTEAFF. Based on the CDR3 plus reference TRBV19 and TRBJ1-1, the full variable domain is DGGITQSPKYLFRKEGQNVTLSCEQNLNHDAMYWYRQDPGQGLRLIYYSQIVNDFQKGDIAEGYSVSREKKESFPLTVTSAQKNPTAFYLCASADRVNTEAFFGQGTRLTVV.

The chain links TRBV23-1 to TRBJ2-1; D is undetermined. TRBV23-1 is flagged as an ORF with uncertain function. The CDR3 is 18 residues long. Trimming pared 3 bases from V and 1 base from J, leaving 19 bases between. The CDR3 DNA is TGCGCCAGCAGTCAGTGGTCAGGCTCAATTCAGTCCTACAATGAGCAGTTCTTC. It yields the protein CASSQWSGSIQSYNEQFF.

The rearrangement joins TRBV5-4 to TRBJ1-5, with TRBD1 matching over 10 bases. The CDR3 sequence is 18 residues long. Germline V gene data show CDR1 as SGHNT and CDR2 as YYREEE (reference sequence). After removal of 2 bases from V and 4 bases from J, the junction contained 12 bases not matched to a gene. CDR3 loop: CASSLGQGGPLGNQPQHF. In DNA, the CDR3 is TGTGCCAGCAGCTTAGGACAGGGGGGACCCTTGGGAAATCAGCCCCAGCATTTT.

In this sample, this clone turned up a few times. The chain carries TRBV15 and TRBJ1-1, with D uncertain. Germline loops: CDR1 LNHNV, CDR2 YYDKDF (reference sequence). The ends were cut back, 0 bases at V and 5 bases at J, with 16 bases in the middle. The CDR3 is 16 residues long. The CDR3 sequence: CATSRERWEGGTEAFF. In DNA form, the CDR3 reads TGTGCCACCAGCAGAGAGAGGTGGGAAGGAGGGACTGAAGCTTTCTTT. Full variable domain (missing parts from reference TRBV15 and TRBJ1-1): DAMVIQNPRYQVTQFGKPVTLSCSQTLNHNVMYWYQQKSSQAPKLLFHYYDKDFNNEADTPDNFQSRRPNTSFCFLDIRSPGLGDTAMYLCATSRERWEGGTEAFFGQGTRLTVV.

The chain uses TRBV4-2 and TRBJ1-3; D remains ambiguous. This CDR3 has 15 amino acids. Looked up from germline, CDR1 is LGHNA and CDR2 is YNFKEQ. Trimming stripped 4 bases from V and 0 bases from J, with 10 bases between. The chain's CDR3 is CASSRAPGSGNTIYF. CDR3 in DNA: TGTGCCAGCAGCCGTGCTCCGGGCTCTGGAAACACCATATATTTT.

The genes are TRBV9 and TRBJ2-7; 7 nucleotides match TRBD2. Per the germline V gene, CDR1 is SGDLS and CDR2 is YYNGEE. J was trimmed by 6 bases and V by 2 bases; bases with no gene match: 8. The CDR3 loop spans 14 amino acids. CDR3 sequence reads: CASSVDPGGGEQYF. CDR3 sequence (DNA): TGTGCCAGCAGCGTCGACCCGGGCGGGGGCGAGCAGTACTTC.

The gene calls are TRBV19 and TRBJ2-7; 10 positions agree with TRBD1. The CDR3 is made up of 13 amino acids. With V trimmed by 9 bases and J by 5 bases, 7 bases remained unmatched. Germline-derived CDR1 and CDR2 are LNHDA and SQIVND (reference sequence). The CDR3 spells CASRDRGSNEQYF. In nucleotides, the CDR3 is TGTGCCAGCCGGGACAGGGGAAGCAACGAGCAGTACTTC.

The CDR3: CASSSSGQLNTGELFF. DNA of the CDR3: TGTGCCAGCAGTAGTTCCGGACAGCTGAACACCGGGGAGCTGTTTTTT. The V and J genes are TRBV28 and TRBJ2-2, with a tentative D call TRBD1 (6 bases). V lost 5 bases and J 1 base, leaving 14 bases between the germline ends. Germline values: CDR1 MDHEN, CDR2 SYDVKM. This CDR3 is built from 16 residues.

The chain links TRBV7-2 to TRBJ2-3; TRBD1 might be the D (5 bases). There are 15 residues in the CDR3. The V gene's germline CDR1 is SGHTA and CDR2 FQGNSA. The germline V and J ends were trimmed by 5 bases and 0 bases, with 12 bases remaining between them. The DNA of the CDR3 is TGTGCCAGCAGCCCCCGAGACAGTAGCACAGATACGCAGTATTTT. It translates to CASSPRDSSTDTQYF.

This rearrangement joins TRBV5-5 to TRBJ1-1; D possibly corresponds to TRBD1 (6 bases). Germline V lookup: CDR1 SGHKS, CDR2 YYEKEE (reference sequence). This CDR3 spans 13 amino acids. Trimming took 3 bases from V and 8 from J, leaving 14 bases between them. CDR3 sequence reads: CASSSALTGEAFF. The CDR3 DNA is TGTGCCAGCAGCTCTGCCTTAACAGGGGAAGCTTTCTTT.

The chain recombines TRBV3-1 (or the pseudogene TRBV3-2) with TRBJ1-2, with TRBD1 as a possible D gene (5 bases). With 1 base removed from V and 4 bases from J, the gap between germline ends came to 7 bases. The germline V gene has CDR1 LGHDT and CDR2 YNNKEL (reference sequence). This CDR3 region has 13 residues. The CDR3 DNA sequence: TGTGCCAGCAGCCAAGGGGACTTCTATGGCTACACCTTC. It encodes CASSQGDFYGYTF.